This T cell receptor beta chain derives from a study of OX40 agonist ivuxolimab in advanced cancers. The table came from immunoSEQ multiplex PCR; TCRdb's copy has only in-frame clones and leaves some out. The sample contains more than 80,000 clones, 75% to 95% of which appear only once. The specimen comprised CD4+ or CD8+ T cells sorted from blood, sampled in a trial of the OX40 agonist ivuxolimab. This TCR came from an adult with an advanced solid tumor such as melanoma, head and neck, liver or kidney cancer.

The CDR3 DNA sequence: TGCGCCAGCAGCCAGGGGACTAATAATTCACCCCTCCACTTT. Translated: CASSQGTNNSPLHF. This sequence joins TRBV5-1 and TRBJ1-6; maybe TRBD1 (6 bases). This CDR3 contains 14 residues. Trimming stripped 4 bases from V and 5 bases from J, with 10 bases between. Germline V gene lookup returns CDR1 SGHRS and CDR2 YFSETQ.